A selection of T cell receptor beta chains follows, all from one sample in a study of T cell changes during pregnancy in multiple sclerosis. Using immunoSEQ multiplex PCR, the repertoire was profiled, and TCRdb retains in-frame clones only, with some absent. The table records just under 65,000 clones, around 91% of them present only once. Sequenced material: peripheral blood, taken after pregnancy. These receptors all stem from a female donor in good health, enrolled as a control in a pregnancy study. Each CDR3 is given with its conserved first and last residue. D genes are given only for firm matches. The listing skips clone size in some rows; elsewhere it reads once, few, many or a size class.

j_call	d_call	v_call	clone_size	cdr3_nt	cdr3_aa
TRBJ2-6	NA	TRBV6-1	NA	TGTGCCAGCAGTGAAACAGGGTTTGGGGCCAACGTCCTGACTTTC	CASSETGFGANVLTF
TRBJ1-2	TRBD1	TRBV5-8	few	TGTGCCAGCAGCTTGGGACAGGGGATCTATGGCTACACCTTC	CASSLGQGIYGYTF
TRBJ1-2	TRBD1	TRBV5-1	NA	TGCGCCAGCACCGAAATGGGGACAGCGGACGTTGCCCTCTATGGCTACACCTTC	CASTEMGTADVALYGYTF
TRBJ2-1	TRBD2	TRBV7-3	NA	TGTGCCAGCAGCTCGACTAGCGGGTCGTACAATGAGCAGTTCTTC	CASSSTSGSYNEQFF
TRBJ1-2	NA	TRBV4-3	NA	TGCGCCAGCAGCCAAGATTGGCAGAACTATGGCTACACCTTC	CASSQDWQNYGYTF
TRBJ1-1	NA	TRBV15	NA	TGTGCCACCAGCAGAGAGGTTTCCCATCAGGGGACGGCCACTGAAGCTTTCTTT	CATSREVSHQGTATEAFF
TRBJ1-6	TRBD1	TRBV11-2	NA	TGTGCCAGCAGCTTATGGGGCGCAGGGGGCGATTCACCCCTCCACTTT	CASSLWGAGGDSPLHF
TRBJ1-5	TRBD1	TRBV4-1	NA	TGCGCCAGCAGCCAAGATCGAGGGACAGGGGAGGACGGGGATCAGCCCCAGCATTTT	CASSQDRGTGEDGDQPQHF
TRBJ2-1	NA	TRBV20-1	NA	TGCAGTGCTAGAGGACTAGATGAGCAGTTCTTC	CSARGLDEQFF
TRBJ2-5	TRBD1	TRBV7-2	NA	TGTGCCAGCAGCTGGACAGGGGTGGAGACCCAGTACTTC	CASSWTGVETQYF
TRBJ2-1	TRBD1	TRBV29-1	NA	TGCAGCGTTGAAAGGGACAGGGCCAATGAGCAGTTCTTC	CSVERDRANEQFF
TRBJ1-1	NA	TRBV4-2	few	TGTGCCAGCAGCCAAGCCCAAGGGAGGAACACTGAAGCTTTCTTT	CASSQAQGRNTEAFF
TRBJ1-1	NA	TRBV9	NA	TGTGCCAGCAGCGTAGAGGAAAGTGGGGGGACTGAAGCTTTCTTT	CASSVEESGGTEAFF
TRBJ2-6	NA	TRBV6-4	NA	TGTGCCAGCAGTGCCCAGGGGGCCAACGTCCTGACTTTC	CASSAQGANVLTF
TRBJ1-1	NA	TRBV11-3	NA	TGTGCCAGCAGCCCCGATGGAGGGGCCAGCACTGAAGCTTTCTTT	CASSPDGGASTEAFF
TRBJ2-4	TRBD1	TRBV5-1	once	TGCGCCAGCAGCCCGGGACAGGGGGGAGCAATAGCCAAAAACATTCAGTACTTC	CASSPGQGGAIAKNIQYF
TRBJ1-1	TRBD1	TRBV6-5	NA	TGTGCCAGCAGCTACCGACAGGGGGACACTGAAGCTTTCTTT	CASSYRQGDTEAFF
TRBJ1-5	NA	TRBV19	NA	TGTGCCAGTAGTATAGATCTACTACGGCGTGGCAATCAGCCCCAGCATTTT	CASSIDLLRRGNQPQHF
TRBJ2-5	NA	TRBV6-1	NA	TGTGCCAGCAGTCCCAGACAAGAGACCCAGTACTTC	CASSPRQETQYF
TRBJ2-5	TRBD2	TRBV9	once	TGTGCCAGCAGCGCTATCGGACTAGGCGGGCAAGAGACCCAGTACTTC	CASSAIGLGGQETQYF
TRBJ1-1	NA	TRBV11-2	NA	TGTGCCAGCAGCCCACTGTGGGGGCGGAACACTGAAGCTTTCTTT	CASSPLWGRNTEAFF
TRBJ1-5	TRBD1	TRBV4-1	NA	TGCGCCAGCAGCCCTTCGGGACAGATGAATCAGCCCCAGCATTTT	CASSPSGQMNQPQHF
TRBJ1-4	NA	TRBV11-3	NA	TGTGCCAGCAGCTTTCGACAGGACGTGGATGAAAAACTGTTTTTT	CASSFRQDVDEKLFF
TRBJ2-5	NA	TRBV6-6	NA	TGTGCCAGCACGGACAGGAGGGGAGAGACCCAGTACTTC	CASTDRRGETQYF
TRBJ1-2	NA	TRBV4-2	NA	TGTGCCAGCAGCCCCAGAAGCCCGGAGGGATATGGCTACACCTTC	CASSPRSPEGYGYTF
TRBJ1-1	NA	TRBV25-1	NA	TGTGCCAGCAGTGAGGCTAGGGGAGGTACTGAAGCTTTCTTT	CASSEARGGTEAFF
TRBJ2-7	NA	TRBV7-2	NA	TGTGCCAGCAGCTTTGCGAACCCAGGGTCGTACGAGCAGTACTTC	CASSFANPGSYEQYF
TRBJ1-4	NA	TRBV7-3	NA	TGTGCCAGCAGCTTGGGACATCCGCCAACTAATGAAAAACTGTTTTTT	CASSLGHPPTNEKLFF
TRBJ1-2	TRBD1	TRBV19	NA	TGTGCCAGTAGTATTATTGGACAGGGGGATATCTATGGCTACACCTTC	CASSIIGQGDIYGYTF
TRBJ1-2	TRBD1	TRBV19	NA	TGTGCCAGTTATGACAGGGGAATTTTCAACTATGGCTACACCTTC	CASYDRGIFNYGYTF
TRBJ2-5	TRBD1	TRBV12-5	NA	TGTGCTAGTGGTTCCGACACAGGGGGTGAGACCCAGTACTTC	CASGSDTGGETQYF
TRBJ1-1	TRBD1	TRBV6-6	NA	TGTGCCAGCAGTTACCCCCAGGGGGGTTTCTCTGAAGCTTTCTTT	CASSYPQGGFSEAFF
TRBJ2-3	TRBD1	TRBV9	NA	TGTGCCAGCAGCATGACAGGGACCTTCACAGATACGCAGTATTTT	CASSMTGTFTDTQYF
TRBJ2-7	NA	TRBV13	NA	TGTGCCAGCAGCTTAGACAGGGCCTACGAGCAGTACTTC	CASSLDRAYEQYF
TRBJ2-3	TRBD2	TRBV9	NA	TGTGCCAGCAGCGTTACTAGCGGGGGAGCAGATACGCAGTATTTT	CASSVTSGGADTQYF
TRBJ1-2	TRBD1	TRBV5-4	NA	TGTGCCAGCAGCCCAGGGACAGGGGATGGCTACACCTTC	CASSPGTGDGYTF
TRBJ1-1	TRBD1	TRBV7-3	NA	TGTGCCAGCAGCTTAGGGACAGAGAACACTGAAGCTTTCTTT	CASSLGTENTEAFF
TRBJ1-1	TRBD1	TRBV29-1	once	TGCAGCGTTGAAGATCAGGGGGCGAGTTTCTTT	CSVEDQGASFF
TRBJ2-1	NA	TRBV18	NA	TGTGCCAGCTCACCACCGGTAGGGAGAACCTACAATGAGCAGTTCTTC	CASSPPVGRTYNEQFF
TRBJ1-4	NA	TRBV6-6	NA	TGTGCCAGCAGTACGGAGTTTCCCGAAAAACTGTTTTTT	CASSTEFPEKLFF
TRBJ1-2	TRBD1	TRBV11-2	NA	TGTGCCACAGGACAGGGGGTAAACTATGGCTACACCTTC	CATGQGVNYGYTF
TRBJ1-4	NA	TRBV7-2	NA	TGTGCCAGCAGCTTAGCGGACAGAGGCAGTGAACTGTTTTTT	CASSLADRGSELFF
TRBJ1-5	NA	TRBV4-3	NA	TGCGCCAGCAGCCAAGTCAGGGGAATCAATCAGCCCCAGCATTTT	CASSQVRGINQPQHF
TRBJ2-3	NA	TRBV2	NA	TGTGCCAGCAGTCCACAAACAGATACGCAGTATTTT	CASSPQTDTQYF
TRBJ1-3	NA	TRBV6-5	NA	TGTGCCAGCAGTTCACTCCATGCAGGTTCTGGAAACACCATATATTTT	CASSSLHAGSGNTIYF
TRBJ1-5	NA	TRBV6-1	NA	TGTGCCAGCAGTGACAGATATCAGCCCCAGCATTTT	CASSDRYQPQHF